These 32 T cell receptor beta chains were all obtained from the same sample, sequenced in a study of CD8+CD57+ T cells in acquired aplastic anemia. It was genomic DNA that served as the template for profiling TCR beta VDJ and CDR3. TCRdb re-analysed the reads in MiXCR, keeping a single row per CDR3 protein. The table includes roughly 130,000 distinct CDR3 sequences, over 45% detected once. The sequenced sample consisted of sorted CD4+, CD8+, or CD8+CD57+ T cells (not recorded which) from PBMCs. All receptors derive from a human donor in good health, serving as a control.

This clonotype was observed many times. J is TRBJ2-5 and V is TRBV18; D remains unclear. Trimming pared 3 bases from V and 5 bases from J, leaving 7 bases between. Germline loops: CDR1 KGHSH, CDR2 LQKENI. The CDR3 extends over 12 amino acids. CDR3 nucleotide sequence: TGTGCCAGCTCACCTACCTCCGAGACCCAGTACTTC. Translating gives CASSPTSETQYF.

A remark on this clonotype: At one of its ends the junction is not consistent with the germline gene, which may arise from a read error. V gene TRBV5-1 combines with J gene TRBJ1-5; maybe TRBD1 (6 bases). This CDR3 contains 15 residues. Germline CDR1 and CDR2: SGHRS and YFSETQ. The CDR3 region is CAGSLGGAKGQPQHF. For the CDR3, the DNA is TGCGCCGGCAGCTTGGGGGGGGCCAAGGGACAGCCCCAGCATTTT. Full variable domain (rest looked up from reference TRBV5-1 and TRBJ1-5): KAGVTQTPRYLIKTRGQQVTLSCSPISGHRSVSWYQQTPGQGLQFLFEYFSETQRNKGNFPGRFSGRQFSNSRSEMNVSTLELGDSALYLCAGSLGGAKGQPQHFGDGTRLSIL.

The chain links TRBV20-1 to TRBJ2-7; TRBD2 matches at 7 bases. V dropped 3 bases and J dropped 3; count of bases not matched to a gene: 2. CDR3 length: 12 residues. Germline assignment: CDR1 DFQATT and CDR2 SNEGSKA (reference sequence). DNA of the CDR3: TGCAGTGCTAGGGGAGGGGACTACGAGCAGTACTTC. Translating it yields CSARGGDYEQYF.

In the case of this clonotype: A read error may be the cause here, since a much bigger clone is one base away. The CDR3 reads CSARRGAANEKLSF. The CDR3 nucleotides read TGCAGTGCCCGTAGGGGGGCGGCTAATGAAAAACTGTCTTTT. The V gene is TRBV20-1, the J gene TRBJ1-4; possible D gene TRBD1, 6 bases. From germline, CDR1 is DFQATT and CDR2 SNEGSKA (reference sequence). The CDR3 is 14 amino acids.

This clonotype has more than one count but fewer than ten. A read error is possible here, since a much larger clone lies one base away. This rearrangement joins TRBV11-1 to TRBJ1-2; the D gene is possibly TRBD1 (5 bases). The germline CDR1 and CDR2 sequences are SGHAT and FQDESV (reference sequence). This CDR3 region has 14 residues. CDR3: CTSSTSGGNYGYTF. The CDR3 DNA follows: TGTACCAGCAGCACCTCGGGGGGGAACTATGGCTACACCTTC.

V is TRBV15 and J is TRBJ2-3; TRBD1 agrees at 10 bases. This CDR3 has 15 residues. From germline, CDR1 is LNHNV and CDR2 YYDKDF (reference sequence). The junction had 3 bases not matched to a gene; V was cut back by 1 base and J by 5 bases. Written as DNA, the CDR3 is TGTGCCACCAGCAGAGCGGACAGGGGGGTAGATACGCAGTATTTT. It is translated as CATSRADRGVDTQYF. The whole variable domain, filled in from reference TRBV15 and TRBJ2-3, reads DAMVIQNPRYQVTQFGKPVTLSCSQTLNHNVMYWYQQKSSQAPKLLFHYYDKDFNNEADTPDNFQSRRPNTSFCFLDIRSPGLGDTAMYLCATSRADRGVDTQYFGPGTRLTVL.

The chain recombines TRBV29-1 with TRBJ1-1; 8 bases match TRBD1. The CDR3 runs 13 residues. CDR1 is SQVTM, CDR2 ANQGSEA, per germline. V dropped 6 bases and J dropped 1; count of bases not matched to a gene: 4. The CDR3 nucleotides read TGCAGCGTGCCCGGGACAGGGAACACTGAAGCTTTCTTT. Translated, it gives CSVPGTGNTEAFF.

The sample holds many counts of this clonotype. V gene TRBV20-1 combines with J gene TRBJ2-7; TRBD2 is a possible D gene (5 bases). CDR1 DFQATT and CDR2 SNEGSKA come from the germline V gene (reference sequence). The CDR3 loop spans 11 amino acids. Trimming stripped 3 bases from V and 7 bases from J, with 10 bases between. The DNA for the CDR3 is TGCAGTGCTAGGCTGACGGGGGAGCAGTACTTC. Its protein product is CSARLTGEQYF.

There are many counts of this clonotype. The chain links TRBV4-2 to TRBJ1-6; D ambiguous. The CDR3 runs 16 residues. The V end was cut by 1 base, the J end by 0 bases, with 7 bases between. Looked up from germline, CDR1 is LGHNA and CDR2 is YNFKEQ. The CDR3 region has the DNA TGTGCCAGCAGCCAAGTTTTGGGCTCCTATAATTCACCCCTCCACTTT. It is translated as CASSQVLGSYNSPLHF.

This clonotype was recorded once. The CDR3 DNA is TGCAGCGTCGAGGTGAACACTGAAGCTTTCTTT. Encoded protein: CSVEVNTEAFF. The chain employs TRBV29-1 and TRBJ1-1; D uncertain. The V end lost 6 bases, the J end lost 0 bases, and 5 bases lay between the germline ends. CDR1 and CDR2 (germline): SQVTM, ANQGSEA. The CDR3 is 11 residues long.

The V gene is TRBV5-5, the J gene TRBJ2-1; 9 nucleotides match TRBD1. The J call may be in error: the DNA end matches TRBJ2-5 better. Per the germline V gene, CDR1 is SGHKS and CDR2 is YYEKEE (reference sequence). This CDR3 region has 14 residues. CDR3 DNA sequence: TGTGCCAGCAGATGGACAGGGGCATTGGAGACCCAGTACTTC. Translation gives CASRWTGALETQYF.

Remarks on this clonotype: As the CDR3 is not closed by the conserved phenylalanine or tryptophan, this likely results from a read error. J is TRBJ1-2 and V is TRBV11-1; 11 bases line up with TRBD1. The CDR3 has 16 residues. V shed 5 bases and J 4 bases; nucleotides not matched to a gene: 9. Germline V gene lookup returns CDR1 SGHAT and CDR2 FQDESV (reference sequence). CDR3 amino acids: CASSPRTGGAGYGYTL. The CDR3 bases are TGTGCCAGCAGCCCTCGGACAGGGGGCGCGGGCTATGGCTACACCCTC.

This clonotype was seen repeatedly, ten times or more. This chain uses TRBV6-1 with TRBJ2-3, with TRBD1 identical over 7 bases. Germline V gene data show CDR1 as MNHNS and CDR2 as SASEGT. The CDR3 runs to 14 residues. V shed 7 bases and J 2 bases; nucleotides not matched to a gene: 6. CDR3 amino acids: CASKPGQPTDTQYF. For the CDR3, the DNA is TGTGCCAGCAAACCGGGACAGCCCACAGATACGCAGTATTTT.

This clonotype has a count of ten or more. The V gene is TRBV20-1, the J gene TRBJ2-2, with 13 bases identical to TRBD2. Germline trimming cut 3 bases from V and 4 bases from J; bases unmatched to any gene: 11. The germline CDR1 and CDR2 sequences are DFQATT and SNEGSKA (reference sequence). The CDR3 loop spans 18 amino acids. In DNA, the CDR3 is TGCAGTGCTAGTGGGACTAGCGGGGACATCTGGGGCACCGGGGAGCTGTTTTTT. This encodes CSASGTSGDIWGTGELFF.

This clonotype occurred many times. J is TRBJ1-3 and V is TRBV7-2; 7 bases line up with TRBD1. Per germline, CDR1 SGHTA and CDR2 FQGNSA. With 5 bases clipped from V and 2 bases from J, the junction kept 9 bases outside the gene matches. The CDR3 covers 16 residues. CDR3 sequence: CASSHGGTVPGNTIYF. The CDR3 DNA sequence: TGTGCCAGCAGCCATGGCGGGACAGTACCTGGAAACACCATATATTTT.

This clonotype was observed at least ten times. V usage is TRBV5-6 and J usage is TRBJ1-6, with a possible D match to TRBD1 (5 bases). Germline values: CDR1 SGHDT, CDR2 YYEEEE. This CDR3 has 12 residues. V was shortened by 3 bases and J by 11 bases, with 9 bases between the two germline ends. CDR3 sequence: CASSYDRAPLHF. The CDR3 bases are TGTGCCAGCAGCTACGACAGAGCACCCCTCCACTTT. The variable domain in full, with the rest retrieved from reference TRBV5-6 and TRBJ1-6, is DAGVTQSPTHLIKTRGQQVTLRCSPKSGHDTVSWYQQALGQGPQFIFQYYEEEERQRGNFPDRFSGHQFPNYSSELNVNALLLGDSALYLCASSYDRAPLHFGNGTRLTVT.

At least ten counts were recorded for this clonotype. The chain employs TRBV6-1 and TRBJ2-1; TRBD1 might be the D (5 bases). This CDR3 contains 13 residues. CDR1 and CDR2 from the germline V gene are MNHNS and SASEGT. Trimming pared 6 bases from V and 6 bases from J, leaving 12 bases between. The CDR3 bases are TGTGCCAGCAGCCAAACAGGAGTCAATGAGCAGTTCTTC. This codes for CASSQTGVNEQFF.

The chain recombines TRBV20-1 with TRBJ2-3; D gene unclear. There are 14 residues in the CDR3. In germline, CDR1 is DFQATT, CDR2 SNEGSKA (reference sequence). V was clipped by 2 bases and J by 3 bases, with 12 bases between them. The chain's CDR3 is CSARSGSRTDTQYF. The CDR3 bases are TGCAGTGCTAGATCAGGTAGTAGAACAGATACGCAGTATTTT.

The sample holds a few counts of this clonotype. The chain uses TRBV7-2 and TRBJ1-3, with 9 positions matching TRBD1. The V segment lost 6 bases and the J segment 7 bases; nucleotides outside the gene matches: 4. The germline V gene encodes CDR1 SGHTA and CDR2 FQGNSA. This CDR3 is built from 13 residues. CDR3 coding DNA: TGTGCCAGCAGTACCGACAGGGGGAACACCATATATTTT. It encodes CASSTDRGNTIYF.

Only a few counts were recorded for this clonotype. V is TRBV7-9 and J is TRBJ1-1; D may be TRBD1 (6 bases). Germline CDR1 SEHNR, CDR2 FQNEAQ (reference sequence). The CDR3 runs 10 residues. The ends were cut back, 10 bases at V and 6 bases at J, with 9 bases in the middle. The CDR3 region is CATWTAEAFF. The CDR3 bases are TGTGCCACCTGGACAGCTGAAGCTTTCTTT. The complete variable domain, with remaining parts taken from reference TRBV7-9 and TRBJ1-1, reads DTGVSQNPRHKITKRGQNVTFRCDPISEHNRLYWYRQTLGQGPEFLTYFQNEAQLEKSRLLSDRFSAERPKGSFSTLEIQRTEQGDSAMYLCATWTAEAFFGQGTRLTVV.

This clonotype appeared many times. The V and J genes are TRBV7-3 and TRBJ2-5, with D hard to call. The CDR3 spans 15 residues. Germline V lookup: CDR1 SGHTA, CDR2 FQGTGA. Trimming shortened V by 0 bases and J by 2 bases, and 10 bases separated the two germline ends. CDR3 loop: CASSLTGRAQETQYF. In DNA form, the CDR3 reads TGTGCCAGCAGCTTAACGGGAAGGGCACAAGAGACCCAGTACTTC.

This clonotype was observed at least ten times. This chain joins TRBV30 and TRBJ2-5; D might be TRBD2 (5 bases). The CDR3 runs to 13 residues. V was cut by 0 bases and J by 2 bases, with 7 bases left in between. Germline lookup yields CDR1 GTSNPN and CDR2 SVGIG (reference sequence). CDR3: CAWSVGSQETQYF. CDR3 coding DNA: TGTGCCTGGAGTGTGGGGAGTCAAGAGACCCAGTACTTC.

This clonotype has a count of ten or more. V and J are TRBV20-1 and TRBJ1-2; D is unclear. CDR1 and CDR2 (germline): DFQATT, SNEGSKA (reference sequence). V was trimmed by 0 bases and J by 3 bases, leaving 14 bases between them. The CDR3 runs 15 residues. CDR3 DNA: TGCAGTGCTAGAGAGGCGGGCAGGCGCGACTATGGCTACACCTTC. It yields the protein CSAREAGRRDYGYTF.

This clonotype was counted many times. This chain links TRBV5-4 with TRBJ1-2; D not certain. The germline gives CDR1 SGHNT, CDR2 YYREEE (reference sequence). Trimming stripped 0 bases from V and 6 bases from J, with 15 bases between. This CDR3 region has 15 residues. The CDR3 loop reads CASSLVGRMLHGYTF. The DNA of the CDR3 is TGTGCCAGCAGCTTGGTGGGCAGGATGCTCCATGGCTACACCTTC.

The chain is built from TRBV19 and TRBJ1-1; D remains unclear. Germline CDR1 reads LNHDA; CDR2 reads SQIVND (reference sequence). There are 11 residues in the CDR3. V gave up 10 bases and J gave up 1 base, with 7 bases separating them. The CDR3 bases are TGTGCCACCTGGCGGAACACTGAAGCTTTCTTT. Encoded protein: CATWRNTEAFF.

This clonotype was detected ten times or more. The chain has TRBV18 and TRBJ2-7; the match to TRBD2 covers 7 bases. The CDR3 runs 16 residues. Germline CDR1 and CDR2: KGHSH and LQKENI. The V gene end was trimmed by 0 bases and the J gene end by 0 bases; junction bases not matched to a gene: 5. The CDR3 here is CASSPPSGGSSYEQYF. The CDR3 region has the DNA TGTGCCAGCTCACCACCCTCGGGAGGCAGCTCCTACGAGCAGTACTTC.

This clonotype was observed at least ten times. The chain couples TRBV7-3 to TRBJ2-1; a weak D match, TRBD2 (6 bases). V dropped 0 bases and J dropped 9 bases, with 18 bases sitting between them. Per the germline V gene, CDR1 is SGHTA and CDR2 is FQGTGA. The CDR3 length is 16 residues. Here the CDR3 reads CASSLTGPAGRGEQFF. The DNA of the CDR3 is TGTGCCAGCAGCTTAACCGGACCGGCCGGGCGGGGTGAGCAGTTCTTC.

This clonotype has ten or more counts. V and J are TRBV12-3 or TRBV12-4 and TRBJ1-5; perhaps TRBD1 as D (5 bases). The CDR3 covers 15 residues. V was clipped by 3 bases and J by 7 bases, with 16 bases between them. The CDR3 nucleotides read TGTGCCAGCAGTTTGGATGGGCAGGGAGTCCAGCCCCAGCATTTT. It yields the protein CASSLDGQGVQPQHF.

In this sample, this clonotype turned up many times. J is TRBJ2-7 and V is TRBV5-4, with TRBD1 matching 9 bases. The CDR3 has 16 residues. With V trimmed by 7 bases and J by 6 bases, 17 bases remained unmatched. The germline gives CDR1 SGHNT, CDR2 YYREEE (reference sequence). The CDR3 DNA reads TGTGCCAGCGGCGGGACAGGGAAGGGAAGGGGGGCCGAGCAGTACTTC. This codes for CASGGTGKGRGAEQYF.

The rearrangement uses TRBV10-1 and TRBJ2-5, with TRBD1 matching over 11 bases. The CDR3 has 15 residues. Germline assignment: CDR1 WNHNN and CDR2 SYGVQD (reference sequence). V dropped 4 bases and J dropped 4; count of bases not matched to a gene: 5. CDR3 in DNA: TGCGCCAGCAGTGCAGGACAGGGGGCACGAGAGACCCAGTACTTC. Its translation: CASSAGQGARETQYF.

On this clonotype itself: Relative to the germline gene, one junction end is altered; a read error may explain this. J is TRBJ2-6 and V is TRBV29-1, with TRBD1 matching over 7 bases. CDR1 is SQVTM and CDR2 is ANQGSEA in the germline V gene. This CDR3 has 13 residues. CDR3 bases: TGCAGCGTTCAAACGACAGGGACAAAGACTGAAGCTTTC. Translation gives CSVQTTGTKTEAF.

Remarks on this clonotype: A junction boundary mismatches the germline segment, possibly from a read error. The V and J genes are TRBV7-2 and TRBJ1-2; 9 positions match TRBD1. In germline, CDR1 is SGHTA, CDR2 FQGNSA. The CDR3 is 11 residues long. The CDR3 loop is CASSLWTGVAF. The DNA for the CDR3 is TGTGCCAGCAGCCTGTGGACAGGGGTCGCCTTC.